This is a list of T cell receptor beta chains from one sample in a study of Graves' ophthalmopathy and Graves' hyperthyroidism. TCRdb called the multiplex PCR reads again in MiXCR, with one record for every CDR3 protein. The data contain about 740,000 distinct CDR3 sequences, roughly two fifths of them seen just once; the ten biggest clones take up 44%. The sequenced sample was peripheral blood. These receptors were collected from an adult man with Graves' ophthalmopathy. CDR3s include the opening cysteine and the closing phenylalanine or tryptophan. D genes are given only for firm matches. The size field is filled for only some rows; it gives once, few, many or a size class.

D gene	CDR3 length	clone size	V gene	J gene	CDR3 DNA	CDR3 protein
TRBD2	13	many	TRBV29-1	TRBJ2-7	TGCAGCGTTGACGGGGGGTTCGAATACGAGCAGTACTTC	CSVDGGFEYEQYF
TRBD1	15	few	TRBV7-9	TRBJ2-2	TGTGCCAGCAGCGAAGGGACAGGGAGCACCGGGGAGCTGTTTTTT	CASSEGTGSTGELFF
TRBD1	15	many	TRBV6-1	TRBJ1-1	TGTGCCAGCAGGACGGGGACAGCAATGAACACTGAAGCTTTCTTT	CASRTGTAMNTEAFF
TRBD2	17	few	TRBV24-1	TRBJ2-5	TGTGCCACCAGTGAGGCTAGCGGGAGGACAAGTCAAGAGACCCAGTACTTC	CATSEASGRTSQETQYF
TRBD1	15	NA	TRBV19	TRBJ2-7	TGTGCCAGTAGTCCTTGGACAGGGGAAACCTACGAGCAGTACTTC	CASSPWTGETYEQYF
NA	16	few	TRBV5-1	TRBJ1-1	TGCGCCAGCAGCTTGAACGGGACAAGCGGGAACACTGAAGCTTTCTTT	CASSLNGTSGNTEAFF
NA	13	NA	TRBV2	TRBJ1-2	TGTGCCTGGAGTCCGGGACCGAACTATGGCTACACCTTC	CAWSPGPNYGYTF
TRBD2	13	many	TRBV20-1	TRBJ2-7	TGCAGTGCTGAGGGACTAGCGGATCGGGAGCAGTACTTC	CSAEGLADREQYF
NA	14	few	TRBV24-1	TRBJ1-5	TGTGCCAGCAGCCGGGACACCTATAATCAGCCCCAGCATTTT	CASSRDTYNQPQHF
TRBD1	14	many	TRBV7-8	TRBJ1-2	TGTGCCAGCAGCTTATACGGACAGGGTCAAGGCTACACCTTC	CASSLYGQGQGYTF
NA	16	many	TRBV2	TRBJ1-5	TGTGCCAGCAGTCGAGATTGGACCGTGCGGAATCAGCCCCAGCATTTT	CASSRDWTVRNQPQHF
TRBD1	13	NA	TRBV19	TRBJ1-2	TGTGCCAGTTTCCCGGGACAGATGACTGGCTACACCTTC	CASFPGQMTGYTF
NA	16	many	TRBV7-9	TRBJ1-2	TGTGCCAGCAGCTTAGGCGGGTCAGGCCAAAACTATGGCTACACCTTC	CASSLGGSGQNYGYTF
NA	15	NA	TRBV7-8	TRBJ1-5	TGTGCCAGCAGCTCTTTCACAGGGTCCAATCAGCCCCAGCATTTT	CASSSFTGSNQPQHF
NA	13	NA	TRBV7-3	TRBJ2-1	TGTGCCAGCAGCTTGACGGGATGGGATGAGCAGTTCTTC	CASSLTGWDEQFF
NA	15	NA	TRBV7-9	TRBJ2-7	TGTGCCAGCAGCGAAATGGGATCTGTCGCCGGGGAGCTGTACTTC	CASSEMGSVAGELYF
NA	14	few	TRBV7-2	TRBJ2-5	TGTGCCAGCAGGACCGGGACACACTTCGAGACCCAGTACTTC	CASRTGTHFETQYF
TRBD1	13	many	TRBV29-1	TRBJ1-2	TGCAGCGTCAAGACAGGGGAGGACTATGGCTACACCTTC	CSVKTGEDYGYTF
TRBD1	17	NA	TRBV20-1	TRBJ1-6	TGCAGTGCTAGTGGCCAGGGGGACGGACGGAATAATTCACCCCTCCACTTT	CSASGQGDGRNNSPLHF
TRBD1	16	many	TRBV7-9	TRBJ1-6	TGTGCCAGCAGCTTAATCGGGACAGGGGGCAGTTCACCCCTCCACTTT	CASSLIGTGGSSPLHF
TRBD1	13	many	TRBV20-1	TRBJ1-1	TGCAGTGCTAGGGTCCCGGGACAGGGTTTTCCTTTCTTT	CSARVPGQGFPFF
NA	16	NA	TRBV19	TRBJ2-2	TGTGCCAGTAGTAAAACAGAGAATACGAACACCGGGGAGCTGTTTTTT	CASSKTENTNTGELFF
TRBD2	13	NA	TRBV29-1	TRBJ2-7	TGCAGACTAGCGGGAGGGCCTTCTTACGAGCAGTACTTC	CRLAGGPSYEQYF
TRBD2	15	few	TRBV20-1	TRBJ2-7	TGCAGTGCTAGTGCTGGGAGCGGGGGGTTAAACGAGCAGTACTTC	CSASAGSGGLNEQYF
NA	15	few	TRBV20-1	TRBJ1-1	TGCAGTGCTCCGTTAAGGGGCGACATGAACACTGAAGCTTTCTTT	CSAPLRGDMNTEAFF
NA	15	many	TRBV15	TRBJ1-5	TGTGCCACCAGCATTTACGTGGAGGGAAATCAGCCCCAGCATTTT	CATSIYVEGNQPQHF
NA	11	many	TRBV29-1	TRBJ1-4	TGCAGCGTTCGGGGTGTTGAAAAACTGTTTTTT	CSVRGVEKLFF
TRBD1	14	few	TRBV24-1	TRBJ1-5	TGTGCCAGCAGTCCCGGACAGGCTGGCCAGCCCCAGCATTTT	CASSPGQAGQPQHF
NA	14	NA	TRBV20-1	TRBJ2-5	TGCAGTGCTAGAGGTCTGGAGTACCAAGAGACCCAGTACTTC	CSARGLEYQETQYF
NA	12	NA	TRBV20-1	TRBJ2-7	TGCAGTGCTTTTGACAGGACCTACGAGCAGTACTTC	CSAFDRTYEQYF
TRBD1	14	many	TRBV7-3	TRBJ1-6	TGTGCCAGCAGCTCGACAGGGTATAATTCACCCCTCCACTTT	CASSSTGYNSPLHF
NA	15	few	TRBV5-6	TRBJ1-1	TGTGCCAGCAGCTTAGACCCGGGACGGCTCACTGAAGCTTTCTTT	CASSLDPGRLTEAFF
TRBD2	15	NA	TRBV29-1	TRBJ2-5	TGCAGTGGACTAGCGGGGAGAGAGATACAAGAGACCCAGTACTTC	CSGLAGREIQETQYF
NA	14	few	TRBV24-1	TRBJ1-5	TGTGCCACCAGTGATGGGGGAGGGGATCAGCCCCAGCATTTT	CATSDGGGDQPQHF
NA	13	few	TRBV25-1	TRBJ2-2	TGTGCCAGCAGTTTAGGGGACACCGGGGAGCTGTTTTTT	CASSLGDTGELFF
NA	15	few	TRBV25-1	TRBJ2-2	TGTGCCAGCAGTTCCCGGACTCTAAGGACCGGGGAGCTGTTTTTT	CASSSRTLRTGELFF
NA	13	many	TRBV7-2	TRBJ2-5	TGTGCCAGCAGCTTACCTAGCGTCTACACCCAGTACTTC	CASSLPSVYTQYF
NA	15	few	TRBV2	TRBJ2-2	TGTGCCAGCTTGTCCTCAAGCCGGGGCACCGGGGAGCTGTTTTTT	CASLSSSRGTGELFF
NA	15	NA	TRBV7-6	TRBJ1-1	TGTGCCAGCAGCTTATATACGTTGTTGAACACTGAAGCTTTCTTT	CASSLYTLLNTEAFF
NA	16	NA	TRBV24-1	TRBJ1-5	TGTGCCAGCAGTTACCGGGGTTCGTGGTTTTCCCAGCCCCAGCATTTT	CASSYRGSWFSQPQHF
NA	14	NA	TRBV25-1	TRBJ1-1	TGTGCCAGCTGTAGCTACAGGGTGAACACTGAAGCTTTCTTT	CASCSYRVNTEAFF
NA	15	many	TRBV10-3	TRBJ1-2	TGTGCCATCAGTGAGTCGGACAGAAACCTCTATGGCTACACCTTC	CAISESDRNLYGYTF
NA	12	many	TRBV20-1	TRBJ1-1	TGCAGTGCGTTTCGCTCGAACACTGAAGCTTTCTTT	CSAFRSNTEAFF
NA	13	many	TRBV7-9	TRBJ1-5	TGTGCCAGCAGCCCAGGGAACAATCAGCCCCAGCATTTT	CASSPGNNQPQHF
NA	15	few	TRBV24-1	TRBJ1-5	TGTGCCAGCAGTTACCGACAGGACAAGGATCAGCCCCAGCATTTT	CASSYRQDKDQPQHF
TRBD1	15	few	TRBV6-1	TRBJ2-7	TGTGCCAGCAGTGAACATATGGACAGGGGAGACGAGCAGTACTTC	CASSEHMDRGDEQYF
NA	15	NA	TRBV25-1	TRBJ2-5	TGTGCCAGCAGCAGCAGGGGCCATGTTCAAGAGACCCAGTACTTC	CASSSRGHVQETQYF
NA	13	many	TRBV10-3	TRBJ1-2	TGTGCCATCAGCCCAGACAGCCGCTATGGCTACACCTTC	CAISPDSRYGYTF